This note documents a single TCR beta chain sequence. Its antigen is not identified. This specimen belongs to a study of cytomegalovirus exposure and HLA in healthy donors. The study's findings and limits: It was found in a later analysis that first-cohort TCR clusters tended to co-occur in the 120 validation repertoires. Most TCR sequences were rare, but some public TCRs occurred in many donors.

Only in-frame clones appear in the TCRdb table, and some are missing; sequencing was by immunoSEQ multiplex PCR. The sample lists 95,000 to 150,000 clones, about 91% seen once, with around 1.1% in the top ten. The receptor comes from a woman under 30 in good health and CMV-seronegative. What was sequenced was PBMCs.

CDR3: CASSLTWDREAFF. The CDR3 DNA follows: TGTGCCAGCAGTTTGACCTGGGACAGGGAAGCTTTCTTT. V and J are TRBV6-5 and TRBJ1-1; 8 bases are a match to TRBD1. Germline V gene sequence: CDR1 MNHEY, CDR2 SVGAGI. Trimming took 4 bases from V and 8 from J; bases not matched to a gene: 6. This CDR3 has 13 residues.